These 8 T cell receptor beta chains were all obtained from the same sample, sequenced in a study of spatial heterogeneity in lung cancer. The study, taken as a whole, reports: Mutation counts in tumors were tracked by counts of expanded intratumoral alpha and beta TCRs.

Stated time point: sample taken at primary tumor resection. TCRdb redid the calling of the 5' RACE reads with MiXCR, one entry per CDR3 protein. The sample holds roughly 3,700 distinct CDR3 sequences, around 5% seen once. No antigens are known for them. Sequenced material: lung tumor tissue, taken at surgery. Receptors originate from a female donor with early-stage non-small cell lung cancer.

With regard to this clonotype: This could be a read error, since a much larger clone is one nucleotide away. V is TRBV6-2 or TRBV6-3 and J is TRBJ2-7, with D unclear. CDR1 is MNHEY, CDR2 SVGEGT, per germline. This CDR3 has 11 amino acids. The CDR3 protein is CASSYPGERYF. The CDR3 DNA sequence: TGTGCCAGCAGCTATCCTGGTGAGCGGTACTTC.

Sample share makes this clonotype medium-sized. The chain uses TRBV6-5 and TRBJ2-3, with 13 bases that match TRBD2. The CDR3 is 15 residues long. V gave up 7 bases and J gave up 4 bases; unmatched junction bases: 5. Looked up from germline, CDR1 is MNHEY and CDR2 is SVGAGI. The CDR3 sequence: CASTRLAGGADTQYF. The DNA of the CDR3 is TGTGCCAGCACCAGACTAGCGGGGGGCGCAGATACGCAGTATTTT.

By share of the sample, this clonotype is medium-sized. This chain links TRBV30 with TRBJ2-3; D is possibly TRBD2 (6 bases). Trimming shortened V by 2 bases and J by 0 bases, and 12 bases separated the two germline ends. Germline CDR1 GTSNPN, CDR2 SVGIG (reference sequence). The CDR3 totals 15 residues. The CDR3 reads CAWSPGVTSTDTQYF. The DNA of the CDR3 is TGTGCCTGGAGTCCGGGGGTTACTAGCACAGATACGCAGTATTTT.

This clonotype is classed as medium-sized. The chain links TRBV3-1 to TRBJ1-3; D is unclear. The germline V gene has CDR1 LGHDT and CDR2 YNNKEL (reference sequence). CDR3 length equals 17 residues. The ends were cut back, 4 bases at V and 0 bases at J, with 16 bases in the middle. For the CDR3, the DNA is TGTGCCAGCAGCCCAAACCTCGGGAGGACCTCTGGAAACACCATATATTTT. Its translation: CASSPNLGRTSGNTIYF.

The sample holds many counts of this clonotype. The gene calls are TRBV3-1 and TRBJ2-6, with D uncertain. CDR3 size: 14 residues. Germline V gene data show CDR1 as LGHDT and CDR2 as YNNKEL (reference sequence). Trimming pared 1 base from V and 2 bases from J, leaving 3 bases between. CDR3 sequence (DNA): TGTGCCAGCAGCCAAGGACCTGGGGCCAACGTCCTGACTTTC. Protein: CASSQGPGANVLTF.

This clonotype ranks as medium-sized (0.01 to 0.1%). The gene calls are TRBV3-1 and TRBJ1-1; D is unresolved. This CDR3 is built from 15 residues. Germline CDR1 reads LGHDT; CDR2 reads YNNKEL (reference sequence). V lost 4 bases, J lost 0 bases, and 12 bases lay in between. CDR3 sequence: CASSLGRGLNTEAFF. The CDR3 DNA follows: TGTGCCAGCAGCCTGGGTCGAGGGTTGAACACTGAAGCTTTCTTT.

Judged by abundance, this clonotype is medium-sized (0.01 to 0.1%). The chain employs TRBV20-1 and TRBJ1-3; D not resolved. Per germline, CDR1 DFQATT and CDR2 SNEGSKA (reference sequence). Deletions cut 5 bases from V and 0 bases from J, with 8 bases between. The CDR3 length is 13 residues. This CDR3 reads CSAAANSGNTIYF. CDR3 DNA sequence: TGCAGTGCTGCAGCAAACTCTGGAAACACCATATATTTT.

Relative to its sample, this clonotype is medium-sized (0.01 to 0.1%). An end of the junction differs from the germline gene, which may be a read error. In DNA form, the CDR3 reads TGTGCTAGCAGCTCAACCTTACTACTAGCGGGGGGACCCCTCAACACCGGGGAGCTGTTTTTT. The encoded protein is CASSSTLLLAGGPLNTGELFF. This rearrangement joins TRBV7-7 to TRBJ2-2; 12 nucleotides line up with TRBD2. Germline V gene data show CDR1 as SSHAT and CDR2 as FNYEAQ (reference sequence). The CDR3 runs to 21 residues.